These 22 T cell receptor beta chains share one sample of origin, sequenced in a study of T cells in Graves' hyperthyroidism and ophthalmopathy. Amplification of TCR beta CDR3 regions was performed using RNA transcripts as template. TCR CDR3 regions were first amplified by RT-PCR with HTBI primers. TCRdb ran MiXCR on the multiplex PCR reads and lists one entry per CDR3 protein. The sample lists roughly 380,000 distinct CDR3 sequences; roughly 19% were seen once. What was sequenced was blood. The receptors derive from a woman under 30 with Graves' hyperthyroidism.

This clonotype occurred many times. The chain joins TRBV6-5 to TRBJ2-7; D remains ambiguous. Trimming cost V 7 bases and J 6 bases, with 16 bases left between them. Germline V gives CDR1 MNHEY, CDR2 SVGAGI. This CDR3 comprises 13 residues. The CDR3 region has the DNA TGTGCCAGCAAGATCTTCGGGTATACCGAGCAGTACTTC. Protein: CASKIFGYTEQYF.

The chain links TRBV9 to TRBJ1-5; 8 nucleotides agree with TRBD1. Germline V lookup: CDR1 SGDLS, CDR2 YYNGEE. The CDR3 totals 17 residues. With V trimmed by 4 bases and J by 0 bases, 9 bases remained unmatched. This CDR3 is CASSSGGTAYSNQPQHF. The CDR3 DNA follows: TGTGCCAGCAGCTCAGGGGGCACCGCCTATAGCAATCAGCCCCAGCATTTT.

This clonotype was seen ten or more times. This rearrangement joins TRBV5-1 to TRBJ2-7, with TRBD1 matching 7 bases. The V segment lost 1 base and the J segment 4 bases; nucleotides outside the gene matches: 5. The CDR3 spans 14 residues. The germline V gene has CDR1 SGHRS and CDR2 YFSETQ. CDR3 coding DNA: TGCGCCAGCAGCTTGACAGGGGCAGGGTACGAGCAGTACTTC. It specifies CASSLTGAGYEQYF.

This clonotype appeared a single time. The CDR3 does not end in the conserved phenylalanine or tryptophan, so this is likely a read error. The chain joins TRBV2 to TRBJ2-2; D possibly matches TRBD1 or TRBD2 (5 bases each). Deletions cut 2 bases from V and 6 bases from J, with 7 bases between. The V gene's germline CDR1 is SNHLY and CDR2 FYNNEI. The CDR3 sequence is 13 residues long. This CDR3 is CASSERGPGELFL. The CDR3 DNA is TGTGCCAGCAGTGAAAGGGGACCCGGGGAGCTGTTTTTG.

This clonotype appeared many times. The chain links TRBV4-1 to TRBJ2-7; 8 bases are a match to TRBD2. The trim removed 2 bases at V and 5 bases at J, leaving 8 bases unmatched. The CDR3 consists of 15 residues. CDR1 is MGHRA, CDR2 YSYEKL, per germline. CDR3 coding DNA: TGCGCCAGCAGCCAATGGCGGGGGGCGAGGCACGAGCAGTACTTC. Protein: CASSQWRGARHEQYF.

The chain has TRBV6-1 and TRBJ2-7; no definite D call. Germline V lookup: CDR1 MNHNS, CDR2 SASEGT. CDR3 length: 15 amino acids. The V end was cut by 6 bases, the J end by 2 bases, with 17 bases between. CDR3 sequence (DNA): TGTGCCAGCAGCTGGCAGGAAGACGCCACCTACGAGCAGTACTTC. Translation gives CASSWQEDATYEQYF.

This clonotype was observed many times. The chain couples TRBV6-1 to TRBJ1-1; a weak D match, TRBD1 (6 bases). Looked up from germline, CDR1 is MNHNS and CDR2 is SASEGT. Trimming pared 6 bases from V and 11 bases from J, leaving 22 bases between. The length of the CDR3 is 14 residues. Here the CDR3 reads CASRPTGGGNRAFF. CDR3 sequence (DNA): TGTGCCAGCAGACCGACAGGAGGGGGTAATAGGGCTTTCTTT.

There are many counts of this clonotype. This sequence joins TRBV12-3 or TRBV12-4 and TRBJ1-1; 8 bases line up with TRBD1. The CDR3 contains 14 residues. Trimming cost V 3 bases and J 2 bases; bases outside gene matches: 2. CDR3 loop: CASSLTGANTEAFF. In nucleotides, the CDR3 is TGTGCCAGCAGTTTGACAGGGGCTAACACTGAAGCTTTCTTT.

The table lists this clonotype with many counts. J is TRBJ1-2 and V is TRBV12-3 or TRBV12-4; the D is unclear. The CDR3 spans 14 residues. Trimming pared 1 base from V and 7 bases from J, leaving 13 bases between. DNA for the CDR3: TGTGCCAGCAGTTTAGTTCGTTACGGGCCTGGCTACACCTTC. Translation gives CASSLVRYGPGYTF.

This clonotype came up a few times. The rearrangement uses TRBV16 and TRBJ1-5; D might be TRBD1 (6 bases). The V end was cut by 0 bases, the J end by 5 bases, with 11 bases between. The CDR3 extends over 15 amino acids. The germline CDR1 and CDR2 sequences are KGHSY and FQNENV. The CDR3 protein is CASSQSIGGYQPQHF. CDR3 DNA sequence: TGTGCCAGCAGCCAATCGATTGGGGGCTATCAGCCCCAGCATTTT.

This clonotype was recorded many times. A much larger clone lies one base from this, so it may be a read error. This chain links TRBV12-3 or TRBV12-4 with TRBJ2-5; TRBD2 matches at 11 bases. The CDR3 totals 16 residues. Trimming took 6 bases from V and 9 from J; bases not matched to a gene: 15. The CDR3 region is CASSSSSSGGWKAQYF. CDR3 bases: TGTGCCAGCAGCTCCAGCTCTAGCGGGGGGTGGAAGGCCCAGTACTTC.

This clonotype was observed many times. This chain links TRBV6-2 or TRBV6-3 with TRBJ2-4; D might be TRBD1 (5 bases). V was cut by 8 bases and J by 2 bases, with 10 bases left in between. Germline V lookup: CDR1 MNHEY, CDR2 SVGEGT. This CDR3 has 13 amino acids. DNA for the CDR3: TGTGCCAGCGGTCAGGGTCCCAAAAACATTCAGTACTTC. Translating gives CASGQGPKNIQYF.

This clonotype was observed at least ten times. This rearrangement joins TRBV15 to TRBJ1-2, with TRBD1 matching over 7 bases. V shed 6 bases, J shed 3 bases, and the junction held 7 bases outside the gene matches. This CDR3 spans 14 amino acids. In germline, CDR1 is LNHNV, CDR2 YYDKDF (reference sequence). The CDR3 bases are TGTGCCACCAGGGGAACCGGGACAGACTATGGCTACACCTTC. Translated: CATRGTGTDYGYTF.

There are many counts of this clonotype. The V gene is TRBV10-3, the J gene TRBJ1-6; TRBD1 might be the D (5 bases). Trimming took 4 bases from V and 5 from J, leaving 18 bases between them. CDR1 and CDR2 (germline): ENHRY, SYGVKD. CDR3 length: 17 residues. CDR3 region: CAISVLQVAGDNSPLHF. For the CDR3, the DNA is TGTGCCATCAGTGTCCTCCAGGTAGCGGGGGATAATTCACCCCTCCACTTT.

At least ten counts were recorded for this clonotype. Relative to the germline gene, one junction end is altered; a read error may explain this. The chain combines TRBV13 with TRBJ2-7; 8 bases are a match to TRBD1. The germline V gene has CDR1 PRHDT and CDR2 FYEKMQ (reference sequence). The CDR3 runs 12 residues. The CDR3 DNA reads TGTGCCAGCAAAAGGACAGGGACCTCATGGCACTTC. This gives the protein CASKRTGTSWHF.

The V and J genes are TRBV2 and TRBJ2-1, with TRBD1 as a possible D gene (6 bases). Germline CDR1 reads SNHLY; CDR2 reads FYNNEI. This CDR3 has 14 residues. The germline V and J ends were trimmed by 3 bases and 2 bases, with 8 bases remaining between them. CDR3 DNA sequence: TGTGCCAGCAGTGATGAGGGGGCCTACAATGAGCAGTTCTTC. It yields the protein CASSDEGAYNEQFF.

This clonotype has a count of ten or more. V gene TRBV20-1 combines with J gene TRBJ1-5, with D possibly TRBD1 on 6 matching bases. Germline assignment: CDR1 DFQATT and CDR2 SNEGSKA (reference sequence). The CDR3 is 14 amino acids. The CDR3, as DNA: TGCAGCGTGACCCGGGGGCAAAACAATCAGCCCCAGCATTTT. This sequence encodes CSVTRGQNNQPQHF.

This clonotype occurred once. This sequence joins TRBV7-8 and TRBJ1-2; 10 positions agree with TRBD1. Germline loops: CDR1 SGHVS, CDR2 FQNEAQ. The ends lost 5 bases at V and 2 bases at J; junction bases unmatched: 8. This CDR3 contains 16 residues. The CDR3 DNA follows: TGTGCCAGCAGCCTTCGGACAGGGGGACTGAACTATGGCTACACCTTC. Protein sequence: CASSLRTGGLNYGYTF.

This clonotype turned up a few times. The chain is built from TRBV6-1 and TRBJ1-5; D not resolved. Trimming left V 8 bases short and J 4 bases short, with 12 bases between. Germline CDR1 MNHNS, CDR2 SASEGT. The CDR3 runs to 13 residues. CDR3 loop: CASHGRINQPQHF. For the CDR3, the DNA is TGTGCCAGCCACGGCAGGATAAATCAGCCCCAGCATTTT.

This clonotype has more than one count but fewer than ten. V gene TRBV5-1 combines with J gene TRBJ2-2; TRBD1 might be the D (5 bases). This CDR3 region has 16 residues. Between the trimmed V and J ends, which lost 4 bases and 4 bases, there was a span of 17 bases. Germline CDR1 is SGHRS and CDR2 is YFSETQ. The CDR3 bases are TGCGCCAGCAGCCCGGAAGGTGGGGCGCGCACCGGGGAGCTGTTTTTT. Translated: CASSPEGGARTGELFF.

The chain has TRBV4-2 and TRBJ1-3; D is unresolved. CDR3 length equals 14 residues. V lost 1 base and J lost 2, with 6 bases in between. CDR1 and CDR2 (germline): LGHNA, YNFKEQ. Written as DNA, the CDR3 is TGTGCCAGCAGCCAAGGGGAAGCTGGAAACACCATATATTTT. Protein product: CASSQGEAGNTIYF.

Many counts were recorded for this clonotype. The chain employs TRBV27 and TRBJ1-1, with D uncertain. The CDR3 covers 15 residues. V was cut by 2 bases and J by 5 bases, with 15 bases left in between. CDR1 is MNHEY, CDR2 SMNVEV, per germline (reference sequence). CDR3 residues: CASSLVFPGATEAFF. CDR3 sequence (DNA): TGTGCCAGCAGTTTAGTGTTCCCCGGAGCGACTGAAGCTTTCTTT.